The 26 T cell receptor beta chains below all came from one sample that was sequenced in a study of cytomegalovirus exposure and HLA in healthy donors. PCR used 60 Vbeta primers and 13 Jbeta primers. Measured with immunoSEQ multiplex PCR; TCRdb has only the in-frame clones, and not every one. Of some 110,000 clones listed, about 70% are singletons. Specimen: PBMCs. The receptor set was obtained from a woman under 40 in good health and CMV-seronegative.

The J gene is TRBJ2-7, the V gene TRBV4-3, with D possibly being TRBD1 (5 bases). CDR3 length: 14 residues. With 0 bases removed from V and 1 base from J, the gap between germline ends came to 7 bases. The germline V gene encodes CDR1 LGHNA and CDR2 YSLEER. CDR3 in amino acids: CASSQEDRSYEQYF. The DNA of the CDR3 is TGCGCCAGCAGCCAAGAAGACAGATCCTACGAGCAGTACTTC.

The gene calls are TRBV6-5 and TRBJ1-1; D is perhaps TRBD1 (5 bases). V was trimmed by 2 bases and J by 1 base, leaving 8 bases between them. The CDR3 has 14 residues. Germline assignment: CDR1 MNHEY and CDR2 SVGAGI. The chain's CDR3 is CASSYGTGNTEAFF. In DNA, the CDR3 is TGTGCCAGCAGTTACGGAACAGGGAACACTGAAGCTTTCTTT.

This clone was seen a handful of times. This chain uses TRBV19 with TRBJ2-3, with 8 bases matching TRBD1. The junction had 3 bases not matched to a gene; V was cut back by 6 bases and J by 4 bases. Germline-derived CDR1 and CDR2 are LNHDA and SQIVND (reference sequence). There are 13 residues in the CDR3. CDR3 sequence (DNA): TGTGCCAGTAGCCCGACAGGGGCAGATACGCAGTATTTT. It specifies CASSPTGADTQYF. Supplemented by reference TRBV19 and TRBJ2-3, the full variable domain reads DGGITQSPKYLFRKEGQNVTLSCEQNLNHDAMYWYRQDPGQGLRLIYYSQIVNDFQKGDIAEGYSVSREKKESFPLTVTSAQKNPTAFYLCASSPTGADTQYFGPGTRLTVL.

The chain carries TRBV5-6 and TRBJ1-1, with D perhaps matching TRBD1 (5 bases). Germline loops: CDR1 SGHDT, CDR2 YYEEEE. This CDR3 has 16 amino acids. Trimming removed 4 bases from V and 4 bases from J, with 20 bases in between. The CDR3 nucleotides are TGTGCCAGCAGCCACGGGACTTTCTATCGTGGCACTGAAGCTTTCTTT. Its protein is CASSHGTFYRGTEAFF.

V is TRBV9 and J is TRBJ1-1; no reliable D call. V was clipped by 5 bases and J by 0 bases, with 8 bases between them. This CDR3 spans 13 amino acids. Germline CDR1 and CDR2: SGDLS and YYNGEE. As DNA, the CDR3 is TGTGCCAGCAGGGGTGAGGTGAACACTGAAGCTTTCTTT. Translation gives CASRGEVNTEAFF.

This chain joins TRBV10-2 and TRBJ2-1; 11 bases fit TRBD2. Losses at the gene ends were 3 bases for V and 7 bases for J; bases not matched to a gene: 5. The CDR3 has 15 residues. Per the germline V gene, CDR1 is WSHSY and CDR2 is SAAADI. CDR3 region: CASSELAGVGNEQFF. In nucleotides, the CDR3 is TGCGCCAGCAGTGAACTAGCGGGAGTAGGGAATGAGCAGTTCTTC.

This chain links TRBV7-9 with TRBJ1-1; tentative D call: TRBD1 (6 bases). Between the trimmed V and J ends, which lost 1 base and 5 bases, there was a span of 11 bases. CDR1 and CDR2 from the germline V gene are SEHNR and FQNEAQ (reference sequence). The CDR3 has 14 residues. The DNA of the CDR3 is TGTGCCAGCAGCTTAGTACAGGGTGATACTGAAGCTTTCTTT. Residues: CASSLVQGDTEAFF.

The chain recombines TRBV5-1 with TRBJ1-1, with TRBD1 matching 8 bases. The CDR3 runs 14 residues. V was clipped by 3 bases and J by 6 bases; unmatched bases: 7. Germline V lookup: CDR1 SGHRS, CDR2 YFSETQ. The chain's CDR3 is CASSSGQGSSEAFF. The DNA for the CDR3 is TGCGCCAGCAGCTCTGGACAGGGTAGTTCTGAAGCTTTCTTT.

The chain has TRBV19 and TRBJ2-7; the match to TRBD2 covers 8 bases. In germline, CDR1 is LNHDA, CDR2 SQIVND (reference sequence). The CDR3 has 15 residues. The V segment lost 5 bases and the J segment 5 bases; nucleotides outside the gene matches: 11. CDR3 in DNA: TGTGCCAGTAGTGGAAAAAGCGGGAGTCGGGACGAGCAGTACTTC. Translation: CASSGKSGSRDEQYF.

For this clone: Other nucleotide sequences in the sample specify the same CDR3. V and J are TRBV30 and TRBJ1-2; D gene uncertain. V was pared by 2 bases and J by 4 bases, with 5 bases between. Germline assignment: CDR1 GTSNPN and CDR2 SVGIG (reference sequence). The CDR3 runs to 11 residues. In DNA form, the CDR3 reads TGTGCCTGGAGTCGGTCCTATGGCTACACCTTC. Protein sequence: CAWSRSYGYTF.

In its sample, this clone was seen a few times. The rearrangement joins TRBV11-2 to TRBJ1-1; D call uncertain. This CDR3 has 14 amino acids. The germline gives CDR1 SGHAT, CDR2 FQNNGV. V was cut by 8 bases and J by 0 bases, with 13 bases left in between. CDR3 coding DNA: TGTGCCAGCTTCGAAATGAGCCTGAACACTGAAGCTTTCTTT. This encodes CASFEMSLNTEAFF.

In nucleotides, the CDR3 is TGTGCCAGCAGCTTTCGGTTGTGGGGGCAGGTCAATGAGCAGTTCTTC. Amino acids: CASSFRLWGQVNEQFF. The chain joins TRBV7-9 to TRBJ2-1; possibly TRBD1 for D (6 bases). Germline V gives CDR1 SEHNR, CDR2 FQNEAQ (reference sequence). V was clipped by 3 bases and J by 6 bases, with 18 bases between them. The CDR3 runs to 16 residues.

This chain joins TRBV5-5 and TRBJ1-3, with 8 bases that match TRBD1. Trimming at V came to 2 bases and at J to 1 base, leaving 2 bases not matched to a gene. Per germline, CDR1 SGHKS and CDR2 YYEKEE (reference sequence). The CDR3 is 15 residues long. This CDR3 is CASSFGQGSGNTIYF. The CDR3 nucleotides are TGTGCCAGCAGCTTCGGACAGGGATCTGGAAACACCATATATTTT.

This clone was recorded a few times. The J gene is TRBJ1-6, the V gene TRBV7-6, with D maybe TRBD1 (6 bases). Germline CDR1 is SGHVS and CDR2 is FNYEAQ. The length of the CDR3 is 15 residues. Trimming removed 2 bases from V and 10 bases from J, with 15 bases in between. CDR3 nucleotide sequence: TGTGCCAGCAGCTTAAGGGACAAGGTTGTCTCACCCCTCCACTTT. This encodes CASSLRDKVVSPLHF. Full variable domain (missing parts from reference TRBV7-6 and TRBJ1-6): GAGVSQSPRYKVTKRGQDVALRCDPISGHVSLYWYRQALGQGPEFLTYFNYEAQQDKSGLPNDRFSAERPEGSISTLTIQRTEQRDSAMYRCASSLRDKVVSPLHFGNGTRLTVT.

The chain combines TRBV7-2 with TRBJ2-3, with 8 bases lining up with TRBD1. CDR1 and CDR2 from the germline V gene are SGHTA and FQGNSA. The CDR3 runs 15 residues. The trim removed 5 bases at V and 5 bases at J, leaving 9 bases unmatched. This CDR3 is CASSQWTGWGDTQYF. The CDR3 DNA is TGTGCCAGCAGCCAATGGACAGGGTGGGGAGATACGCAGTATTTT. Combining the CDR3 with reference TRBV7-2 and TRBJ2-3 gives the whole variable domain GAGVSQSPSNKVTEKGKDVELRCDPISGHTALYWYRQSLGQGLEFLIYFQGNSAPDKSGLPSDRFSAERTGGSVSTLTIQRTQQEDSAVYLCASSQWTGWGDTQYFGPGTRLTVL.

The chain recombines TRBV11-2 with TRBJ2-3; D is possibly TRBD2 (6 bases). Germline values: CDR1 SGHAT, CDR2 FQNNGV. V dropped 1 base and J dropped 1 base, with 12 bases sitting between them. This CDR3 is built from 16 residues. CDR3 in DNA: TGTGCCAGCAGCTTAGCGGTCGGAGGGGGCACAGATACGCAGTATTTT. Translated, it gives CASSLAVGGGTDTQYF.

The chain combines TRBV5-6 with TRBJ1-1; D is possibly TRBD1 (6 bases). The V gene's germline CDR1 is SGHDT and CDR2 YYEEEE. The V gene lost 4 bases and the J gene lost 6 bases, with 13 bases spanning the gap. The CDR3 runs to 13 residues. The DNA of the CDR3 is TGTGCCAGCAGCGGGGACACATGGGCTGAAGCTTTCTTT. This gives the protein CASSGDTWAEAFF. Combining the CDR3 with reference TRBV5-6 and TRBJ1-1 gives the whole variable domain DAGVTQSPTHLIKTRGQQVTLRCSPKSGHDTVSWYQQALGQGPQFIFQYYEEEERQRGNFPDRFSGHQFPNYSSELNVNALLLGDSALYLCASSGDTWAEAFFGQGTRLTVV.

This clone was recorded only once. This chain links TRBV2 with TRBJ1-5; the D gene is possibly TRBD1 (5 bases). The V gene's germline CDR1 is SNHLY and CDR2 FYNNEI. This CDR3 has 13 residues. V was trimmed by 6 bases and J by 5 bases, leaving 11 bases between them. The CDR3 is CASRQATDQPQHF. CDR3 sequence (DNA): TGTGCCAGCAGACAGGCGACAGATCAGCCCCAGCATTTT. Variable domain in full (rest from reference TRBV2 and TRBJ1-5): EPEVTQTPSHQVTQMGQEVILRCVPISNHLYFYWYRQILGQKVEFLVSFYNNEISEKSEIFDDQFSVERPDGSNFTLKIRSTKLEDSAMYFCASRQATDQPQHFGDGTRLSIL.

The rearrangement links TRBV15 to TRBJ1-2; D gene unclear. The CDR3 is 12 residues long. Germline V lookup: CDR1 LNHNV, CDR2 YYDKDF (reference sequence). Trimming took 3 bases from V and 2 from J, leaving 4 bases between them. CDR3 nucleotide sequence: TGTGCCACCAGCAGGGCCAACTATGGCTACACCTTC. Its translation: CATSRANYGYTF.

The rearrangement uses TRBV18 and TRBJ2-1, with TRBD2 matching 13 bases. V shed 3 bases, J shed 10 bases, and the junction held 6 bases outside the gene matches. CDR1 is KGHSH and CDR2 is LQKENI in the germline V gene. CDR3 length equals 15 residues. CDR3: CASSPRTSGGSEQFF. The DNA of the CDR3 is TGTGCCAGCTCACCTAGGACTAGCGGGGGAAGCGAGCAGTTCTTC.

V and J are TRBV19 and TRBJ1-3; possibly TRBD1 for D (6 bases). Deletions cut 10 bases from V and 0 bases from J, with 13 bases between. The CDR3 loop spans 14 amino acids. From germline, CDR1 is LNHDA and CDR2 SQIVND (reference sequence). This CDR3 reads CATQWTASGNTIYF. In DNA, the CDR3 is TGTGCCACCCAATGGACAGCCTCTGGAAACACCATATATTTT.

CDR3 sequence (DNA): TGTGCCAGCTCACCGCGGGACGGCTGGGATACTGAAGCTTTCTTT. Translating gives CASSPRDGWDTEAFF. The chain combines TRBV18 with TRBJ1-1; D may be TRBD1 (5 bases). In germline, CDR1 is KGHSH, CDR2 LQKENI. This CDR3 comprises 15 residues. Trimming cost V 3 bases and J 5 bases, with 16 bases left between them.

This chain connects TRBV6-6 to TRBJ1-1, with D tentatively TRBD1 (5 bases). The CDR3 length is 14 residues. Trimming took 6 bases from V and 1 from J, leaving 12 bases between them. CDR1 is MNHNY, CDR2 SVGAGI, per germline (reference sequence). Here the CDR3 reads CASRTTARNTEAFF. CDR3 DNA sequence: TGTGCCAGCAGAACGACAGCGAGGAACACTGAAGCTTTCTTT.

The V gene is TRBV27, the J gene TRBJ1-2; D is undetermined. The V and J ends lost 0 bases and 2 bases respectively, with 7 bases between them. Per germline, CDR1 MNHEY and CDR2 SMNVEV (reference sequence). This CDR3 comprises 14 residues. The CDR3 bases are TGTGCCAGCAGTTTATCGCCCAGGAACTATGGCTACACCTTC. Encoded protein: CASSLSPRNYGYTF.

The chain's CDR3 is CASSNQYGGLTGRYTF. CDR3 nucleotides: TGTGCCAGCAGCAATCAATACGGGGGGCTGACGGGTCGCTACACCTTC. This chain uses TRBV11-2 with TRBJ1-2; D is possibly TRBD1 (6 bases). The germline gives CDR1 SGHAT, CDR2 FQNNGV. V gave up 5 bases and J gave up 9 bases, with 25 bases separating them. This CDR3 spans 16 amino acids.

V usage is TRBV25-1 and J usage is TRBJ1-2; 8 bases align to TRBD1. The CDR3 sequence is 14 residues long. Germline assignment: CDR1 MGHDK and CDR2 SYGVNS. Losses at the gene ends were 4 bases for V and 3 bases for J; bases not matched to a gene: 4. The CDR3 sequence: CASSGQGMYYGYTF. CDR3 coding DNA: TGTGCCAGCAGTGGACAGGGGATGTACTATGGCTACACCTTC.